There are a few counts of the clone carrying this T cell receptor beta chain. Its target is unknown. Only in-frame clones appear in the TCRdb table, and some are missing; sequencing was by immunoSEQ multiplex PCR. The sample carries about 130,000 clones, roughly nine tenths recorded once. The data were obtained in a study of cytomegalovirus exposure and HLA in healthy donors. Between the trimmed V and J ends, which lost 7 bases and 9 bases, there was a span of 13 bases. The CDR3 runs to 13 residues. Germline V gene data show CDR1 as MNHNS and CDR2 as SASEGT. General observations from the study: The study recorded some 160 TCR beta chains that were cytomegalovirus-associated.

This sequence joins TRBV6-1 and TRBJ1-6; no clear D. The material sequenced was PBMCs. The source is a young woman in good health and CMV-seronegative. CDR3 in amino acids: CASITETLSPLHF. CDR3 nucleotides: TGTGCCAGCATCACAGAGACCCTTTCACCCCTCCACTTT.